In this sample, the clone carrying this T cell receptor (beta chain) turned up many times. Its antigen is not identified. This CDR3 comprises 16 residues. CDR1 is SEHNR, CDR2 FQNEAQ, per germline (reference sequence). V was cut by 5 bases and J by 2 bases, with 19 bases left in between. The data originate from a study of T cell repertoires in cytomegalovirus infection. Study background: Matching HLA type, along with CMV infection, was indicated by public TCR beta signatures.

TCRdb called the reads again in MiXCR, with one record for every CDR3 protein. This sample has about 830,000 distinct CDR3 sequences, with less than 35% found just once. Sequenced material: cultured CD8+ T cells from PBMCs, taken from culture after CMV antigen stimulation. The V call is TRBV7-9, the J call TRBJ2-7, with a possible D match to TRBD1 (6 bases). This sequence was found in a human donor in good health (CMV status not recorded). Some clones in this sample may be carry-over from other donors' samples. The CDR3 region is CASSLFRDNSPYEQYF. In DNA, the CDR3 is TGTGCCAGCAGCCTATTCCGGGACAATAGTCCCTACGAGCAGTACTTC.